This TCR beta chain emerged from a study of T cells after yellow fever vaccination. Study details: It was SMART-Seq v4 Ultra Low Input that prepared the fractions with low cell numbers. Study outcomes and limitations: Booster sampling recovered most clones from primary vaccination (96% CD4, 80% to 90% CD8).

One entry per CDR3 protein results from TCRdb running MiXCR on the 5' RACE reads. The profile shows around 350,000 distinct CDR3 sequences, 11% of them singletons. This clonotype was seen ten or more times. The antigen is not known. Trimming removed 4 bases from V and 3 bases from J; junction bases left unmatched: 16. The germline CDR1 and CDR2 sequences are SQVTM and ANQGSEA. CDR3 length: 17 amino acids. This receptor was identified in a man aged 18 to 29 who received the YFV17D yellow fever vaccine. This chain connects TRBV29-1 to TRBJ2-3; TRBD1 aligns across 7 bases. The material sequenced was PBMCs, taken on the day of the first yellow fever vaccination. Written as DNA, the CDR3 is TGCAGCGTTGCGGACAGGACAGGCTCGGTCGCTACAGATACGCAGTATTTT. Translated: CSVADRTGSVATDTQYF.